The next 3 T cell receptor beta chains were all read from a single sample in a study of CD8+ T cells in alopecia areata. Noted treatment: oral pan-JAK inhibitor, 5-10 mg twice daily. Investigators isolated RNA and reverse transcribed it into cDNA to act as the sequencing template. The table came from immunoSEQ multiplex PCR; TCRdb's copy has only in-frame clones and leaves some out. The data contain approximately 200,000 clones, 55% to 70% of them singletons. Sequencing was performed on CD4+ T cells sorted from blood, taken at week 4, from a patient treated with tofacitinib. These receptor sequences come from a human donor with alopecia areata.

CDR3 sequence (DNA): TGCGCCAGCAGCTTGGGAACGGGGGGAACAGATACGCAGTATTTT. It codes for CASSLGTGGTDTQYF. This chain uses TRBV5-1 with TRBJ2-3, with 7 nucleotides matching TRBD2. The CDR3 extends over 15 amino acids. With V trimmed by 0 bases and J by 3 bases, 4 bases remained unmatched. Per the germline V gene, CDR1 is SGHRS and CDR2 is YFSETQ.

This clone was seen a few times. DNA of the CDR3: TGCAGCGTTGAGTCAAGGACCCAGTACTTC. This encodes CSVESRTQYF. The chain employs TRBV29-1 and TRBJ2-5; D gene unclear. The CDR3 sequence is 10 residues long. The ends were cut back, 3 bases at V and 7 bases at J, with 6 bases in the middle. CDR1 is SQVTM and CDR2 is ANQGSEA in the germline V gene.

J is TRBJ2-6 and V is TRBV5-1, with TRBD2 identical over 7 bases. Germline loops: CDR1 SGHRS, CDR2 YFSETQ. The trim removed 7 bases at V and 0 bases at J, leaving 4 bases unmatched. The CDR3 is 15 amino acids. The DNA for the CDR3 is TGCGCCAGCGGCCGGGGGGACTCTGGGGCCAACGTCCTGACTTTC. Amino acid sequence: CASGRGDSGANVLTF.